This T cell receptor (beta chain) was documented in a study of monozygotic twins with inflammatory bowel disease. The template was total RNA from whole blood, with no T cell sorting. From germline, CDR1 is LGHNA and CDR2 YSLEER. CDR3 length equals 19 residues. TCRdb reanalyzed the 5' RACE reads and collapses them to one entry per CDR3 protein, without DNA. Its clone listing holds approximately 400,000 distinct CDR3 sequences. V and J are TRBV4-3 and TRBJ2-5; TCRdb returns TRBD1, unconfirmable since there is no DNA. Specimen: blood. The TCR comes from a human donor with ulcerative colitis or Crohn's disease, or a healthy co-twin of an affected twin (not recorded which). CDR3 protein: CASSQDFAHPGGQEETQYF.